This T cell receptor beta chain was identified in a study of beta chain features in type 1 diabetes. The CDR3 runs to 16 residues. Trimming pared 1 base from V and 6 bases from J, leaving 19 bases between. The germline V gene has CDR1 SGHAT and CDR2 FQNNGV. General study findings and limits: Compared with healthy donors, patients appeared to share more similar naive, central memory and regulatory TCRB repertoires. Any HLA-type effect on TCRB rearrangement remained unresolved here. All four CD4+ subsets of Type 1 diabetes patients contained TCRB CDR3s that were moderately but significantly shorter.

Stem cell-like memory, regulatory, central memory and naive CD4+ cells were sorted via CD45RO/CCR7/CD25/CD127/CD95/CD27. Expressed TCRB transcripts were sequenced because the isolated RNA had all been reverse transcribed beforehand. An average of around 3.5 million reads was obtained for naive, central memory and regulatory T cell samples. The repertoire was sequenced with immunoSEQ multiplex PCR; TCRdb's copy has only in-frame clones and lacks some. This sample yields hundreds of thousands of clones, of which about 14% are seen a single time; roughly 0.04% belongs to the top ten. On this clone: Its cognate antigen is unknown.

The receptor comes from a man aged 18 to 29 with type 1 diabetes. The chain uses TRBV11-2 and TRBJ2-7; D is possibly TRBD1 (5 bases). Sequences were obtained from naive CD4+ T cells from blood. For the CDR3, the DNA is TGTGCCAGCAGCTTAGTATTCGTGCAGGGTTGGCGCGAGCAGTACTTC. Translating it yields CASSLVFVQGWREQYF.